This T cell receptor beta chain was sequenced for a study of T cell responses to AZD1222 COVID-19 vaccine. Findings and caveats of the study: It was only after the peak T cell response that any repertoires were sampled. After two AZD1222 doses, spike-specific TCR breadth and depth rose versus day 0. Clonal diversity was possibly underestimated, and white British individuals and females predominated among donors.

CDR3 size: 12 residues. The germline V and J ends were trimmed by 7 bases and 2 bases, with 8 bases remaining between them. Germline V lookup: CDR1 SNHLY, CDR2 FYNNEI. Sequenced by immunoSEQ multiplex PCR; TCRdb stores in-frame clones only, minus some. The sample lists approximately 130,000 clones, 93% occurring once. Concerning this clone: The antigen is undetermined.

This specimen consisted of peripheral blood, obtained on day 0 of AZD1222 vaccination. The receptor was isolated from an adult in good health. V usage is TRBV2 and J usage is TRBJ1-1; a weak D match, TRBD1 (5 bases). This chain's CDR3 is CASNGQNTEAFF. CDR3 DNA: TGTGCCAGCAACGGACAAAACACTGAAGCTTTCTTT. The whole variable domain, remainder taken from reference TRBV2 and TRBJ1-1, is EPEVTQTPSHQVTQMGQEVILRCVPISNHLYFYWYRQILGQKVEFLVSFYNNEISEKSEIFDDQFSVERPDGSNFTLKIRSTKLEDSAMYFCASNGQNTEAFFGQGTRLTVV.